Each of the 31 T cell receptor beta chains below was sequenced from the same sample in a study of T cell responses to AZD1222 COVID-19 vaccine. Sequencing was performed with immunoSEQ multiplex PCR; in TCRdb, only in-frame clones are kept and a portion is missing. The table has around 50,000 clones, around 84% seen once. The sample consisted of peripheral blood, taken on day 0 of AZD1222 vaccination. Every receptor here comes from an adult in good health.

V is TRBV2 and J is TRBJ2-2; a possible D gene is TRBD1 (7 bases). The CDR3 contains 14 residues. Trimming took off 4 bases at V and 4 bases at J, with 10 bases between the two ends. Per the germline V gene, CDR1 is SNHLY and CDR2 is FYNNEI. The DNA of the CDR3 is TGTGCCAGCAGTGGACAGGGAGGCACCGGGGAGCTGTTTTTT. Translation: CASSGQGGTGELFF.

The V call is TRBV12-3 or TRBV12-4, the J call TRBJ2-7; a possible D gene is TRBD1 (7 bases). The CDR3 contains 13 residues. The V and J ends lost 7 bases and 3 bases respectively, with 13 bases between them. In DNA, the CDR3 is TGTGCCAGCATGGAGGGGGCCGGCTACGAGCAGTACTTC. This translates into CASMEGAGYEQYF.

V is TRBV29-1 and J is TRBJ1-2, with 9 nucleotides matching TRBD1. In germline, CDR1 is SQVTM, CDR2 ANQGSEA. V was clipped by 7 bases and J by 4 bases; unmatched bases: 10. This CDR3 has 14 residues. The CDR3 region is CSAEGGQGLYGYTF. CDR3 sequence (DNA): TGCAGCGCCGAAGGGGGACAGGGCCTCTATGGCTACACCTTC.

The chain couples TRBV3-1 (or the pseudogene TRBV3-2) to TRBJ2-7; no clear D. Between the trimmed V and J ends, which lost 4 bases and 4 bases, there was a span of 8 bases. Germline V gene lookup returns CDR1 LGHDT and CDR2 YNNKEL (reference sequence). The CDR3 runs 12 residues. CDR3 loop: CASSLLRYEQYF. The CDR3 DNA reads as TGTGCCAGCAGCCTCCTAAGGTACGAGCAGTACTTC.

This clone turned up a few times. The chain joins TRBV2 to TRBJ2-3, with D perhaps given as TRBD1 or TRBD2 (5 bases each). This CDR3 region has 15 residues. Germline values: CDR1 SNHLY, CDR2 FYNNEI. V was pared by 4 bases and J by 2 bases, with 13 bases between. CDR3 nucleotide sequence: TGTGCCAGCAGTGTGGGGGTTTCTTACACAGATACGCAGTATTTT. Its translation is CASSVGVSYTDTQYF. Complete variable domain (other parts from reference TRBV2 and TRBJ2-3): EPEVTQTPSHQVTQMGQEVILRCVPISNHLYFYWYRQILGQKVEFLVSFYNNEISEKSEIFDDQFSVERPDGSNFTLKIRSTKLEDSAMYFCASSVGVSYTDTQYFGPGTRLTVL.

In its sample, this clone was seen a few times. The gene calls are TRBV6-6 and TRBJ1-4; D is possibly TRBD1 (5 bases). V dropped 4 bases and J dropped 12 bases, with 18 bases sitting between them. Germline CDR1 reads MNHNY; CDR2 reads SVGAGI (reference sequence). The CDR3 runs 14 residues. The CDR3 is CASSLGGSALELFF. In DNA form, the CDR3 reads TGTGCCAGCAGTTTGGGGGGTTCGGCTTTGGAACTGTTTTTT.

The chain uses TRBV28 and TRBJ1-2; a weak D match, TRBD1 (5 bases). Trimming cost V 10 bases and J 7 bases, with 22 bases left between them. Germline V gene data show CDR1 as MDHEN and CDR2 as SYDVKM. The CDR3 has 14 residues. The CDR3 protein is CATPTEFAGGGYTF. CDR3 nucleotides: TGTGCCACCCCTACCGAGTTCGCCGGGGGTGGCTACACCTTC.

The CDR3 spells CASSLLLSTDTQYF. Written as DNA, the CDR3 is TGTGCCAGCAGTTTACTCCTTAGCACAGATACGCAGTATTTT. The genes are TRBV28 and TRBJ2-3; D is unclear. This CDR3 has 14 amino acids. Trimming removed 2 bases at V and 0 bases at J, with 6 bases between. Germline assignment: CDR1 MDHEN and CDR2 SYDVKM.

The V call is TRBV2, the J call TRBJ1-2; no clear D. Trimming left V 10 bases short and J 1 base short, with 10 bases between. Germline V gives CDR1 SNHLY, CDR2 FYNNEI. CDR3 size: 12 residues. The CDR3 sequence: CATARGNYGYTF. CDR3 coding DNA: TGTGCCACCGCACGTGGTAACTATGGCTACACCTTC.

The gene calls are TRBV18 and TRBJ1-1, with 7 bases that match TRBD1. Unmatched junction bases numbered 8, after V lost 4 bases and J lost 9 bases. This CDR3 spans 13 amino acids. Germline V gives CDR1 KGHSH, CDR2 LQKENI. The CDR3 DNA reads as TGTGCCAGCTCACAAGTTACAGGGGAAAAAGCTTTCTTT. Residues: CASSQVTGEKAFF.

CDR3 DNA: TGTGCCAGCAGGGGGACAGCTAATCAGCCCCAGCATTTT. Residues: CASRGTANQPQHF. This chain joins TRBV12-3 or TRBV12-4 and TRBJ1-5; 7 bases line up with TRBD1. The CDR3 extends over 13 amino acids. Unmatched junction bases numbered 3, after V lost 6 bases and J lost 4 bases.

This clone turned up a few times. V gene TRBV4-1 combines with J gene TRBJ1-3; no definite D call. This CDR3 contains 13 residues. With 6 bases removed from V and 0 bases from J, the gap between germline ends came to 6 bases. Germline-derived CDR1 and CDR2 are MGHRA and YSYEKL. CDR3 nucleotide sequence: TGCGCCAGCAGGCCCAGCTCTGGAAACACCATATATTTT. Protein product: CASRPSSGNTIYF.

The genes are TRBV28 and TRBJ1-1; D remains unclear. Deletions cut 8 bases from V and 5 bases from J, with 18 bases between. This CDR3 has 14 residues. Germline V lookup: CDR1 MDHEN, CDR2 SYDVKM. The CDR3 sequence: CASYSGPPGTEAFF. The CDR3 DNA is TGTGCCAGCTATTCCGGACCCCCGGGGACTGAAGCTTTCTTT.

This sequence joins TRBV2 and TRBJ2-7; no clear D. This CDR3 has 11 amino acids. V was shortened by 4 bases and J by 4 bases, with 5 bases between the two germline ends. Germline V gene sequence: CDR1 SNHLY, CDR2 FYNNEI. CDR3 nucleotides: TGTGCCAGCAGTGTCCTGTACGAGCAGTACTTC. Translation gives CASSVLYEQYF.

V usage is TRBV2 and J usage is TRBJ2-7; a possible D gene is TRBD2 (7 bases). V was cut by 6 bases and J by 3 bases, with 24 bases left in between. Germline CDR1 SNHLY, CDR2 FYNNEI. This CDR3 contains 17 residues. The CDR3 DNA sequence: TGTGCCAGCAGAGACCGCCTAGCCTCCGGGGGGCACTACGAGCAGTACTTC. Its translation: CASRDRLASGGHYEQYF.

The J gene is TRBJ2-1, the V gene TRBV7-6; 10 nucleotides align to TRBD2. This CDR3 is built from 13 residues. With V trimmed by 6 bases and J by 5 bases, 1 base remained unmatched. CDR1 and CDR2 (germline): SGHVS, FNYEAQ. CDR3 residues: CASRAGGNNEQFF. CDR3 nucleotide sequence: TGTGCCAGCAGAGCGGGAGGGAACAATGAGCAGTTCTTC.

CDR3 nucleotide sequence: TGTGCCAGCAGCTTAATATGGGGGGGAAATTCACCCCTCCACTTT. It encodes CASSLIWGGNSPLHF. This chain connects TRBV5-6 to TRBJ1-6, with D perhaps TRBD1 (5 bases). V was pared by 2 bases and J by 7 bases, with 13 bases between. CDR3 length: 15 residues. Germline V lookup: CDR1 SGHDT, CDR2 YYEEEE.

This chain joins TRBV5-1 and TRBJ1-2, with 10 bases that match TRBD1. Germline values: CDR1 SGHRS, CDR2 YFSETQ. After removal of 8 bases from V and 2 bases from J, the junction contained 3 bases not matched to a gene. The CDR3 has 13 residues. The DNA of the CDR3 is TGCGCCAGTGGGACAGGGGACAACTATGGCTACACCTTC. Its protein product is CASGTGDNYGYTF.

CDR3 loop: CASTGIRTEAFF. CDR3 DNA: TGTGCCAGCACCGGAATTAGGACTGAAGCTTTCTTT. V is TRBV6-5 and J is TRBJ1-1, with D unresolved. Germline lookup yields CDR1 MNHEY and CDR2 SVGAGI. Trimming removed 7 bases from V and 5 bases from J, with 11 bases in between. The CDR3 consists of 12 residues.

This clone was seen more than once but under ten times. This CDR3 reads CASSPPLGDNQPQHF. CDR3 in DNA: TGTGCCAGCAGCCCCCCCTTGGGGGACAATCAGCCCCAGCATTTT. The chain joins TRBV6-2 or TRBV6-3 to TRBJ1-5; possibly TRBD1 for D (5 bases). The germline V gene encodes CDR1 MNHEY and CDR2 SVGEGT. This CDR3 has 15 amino acids. Trimming took off 6 bases at V and 3 bases at J, with 15 bases between the two ends.

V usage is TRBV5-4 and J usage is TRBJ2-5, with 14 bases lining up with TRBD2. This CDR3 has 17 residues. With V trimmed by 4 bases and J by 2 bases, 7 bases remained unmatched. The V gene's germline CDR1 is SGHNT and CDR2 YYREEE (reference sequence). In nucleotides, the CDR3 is TGTGCCAGCAGCCCGGGACTAGCGGGGGCCAATCAAGAGACCCAGTACTTC. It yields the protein CASSPGLAGANQETQYF.

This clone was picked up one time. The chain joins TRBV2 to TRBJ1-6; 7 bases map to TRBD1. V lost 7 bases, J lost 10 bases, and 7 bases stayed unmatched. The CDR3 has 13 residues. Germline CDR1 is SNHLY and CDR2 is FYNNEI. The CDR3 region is CASIQGGGSPLHF. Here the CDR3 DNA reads TGTGCCAGCATTCAGGGGGGCGGATCACCCCTCCACTTT.

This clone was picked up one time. The CDR3 DNA sequence: TGTGCCAGCAGCTTTTCAGTGTACTATGGCTACACCTTC. It encodes CASSFSVYYGYTF. V is TRBV11-2 and J is TRBJ1-2; no clear D gene. Germline CDR1 and CDR2: SGHAT and FQNNGV. The CDR3 has 13 residues. V lost 3 bases and J lost 3, with 8 bases in between.

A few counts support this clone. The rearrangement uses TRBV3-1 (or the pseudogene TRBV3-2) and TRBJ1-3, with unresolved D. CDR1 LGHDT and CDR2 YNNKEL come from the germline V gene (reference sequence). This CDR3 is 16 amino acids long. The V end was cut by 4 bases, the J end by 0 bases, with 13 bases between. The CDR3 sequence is CASSPTFASSGNTIYF. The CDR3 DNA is TGTGCCAGCAGCCCTACTTTTGCCAGCTCTGGAAACACCATATATTTT.

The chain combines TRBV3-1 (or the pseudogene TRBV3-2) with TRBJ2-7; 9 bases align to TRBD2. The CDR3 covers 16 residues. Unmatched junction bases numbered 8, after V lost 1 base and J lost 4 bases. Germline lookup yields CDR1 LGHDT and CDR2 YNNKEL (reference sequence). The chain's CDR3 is CASSQGVTSGLYEQYF. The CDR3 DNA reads TGTGCCAGCAGCCAAGGTGTGACTAGCGGACTTTACGAGCAGTACTTC.

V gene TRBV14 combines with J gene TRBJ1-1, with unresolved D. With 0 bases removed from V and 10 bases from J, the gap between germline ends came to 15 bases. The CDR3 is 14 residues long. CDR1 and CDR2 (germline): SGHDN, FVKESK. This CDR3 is CASSQDNILRAAFF. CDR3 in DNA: TGTGCCAGCAGCCAAGATAACATCTTGAGGGCAGCTTTCTTT.

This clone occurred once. The CDR3 is CSVLTVYEQYF. The DNA of the CDR3 is TGCAGCGTTCTGACAGTTTACGAGCAGTACTTC. This chain links TRBV29-1 with TRBJ2-7; TRBD1 might be the D (5 bases). This CDR3 contains 11 residues. Between the trimmed V and J ends, which lost 5 bases and 4 bases, there was a span of 9 bases. Germline V gene data show CDR1 as SQVTM and CDR2 as ANQGSEA.

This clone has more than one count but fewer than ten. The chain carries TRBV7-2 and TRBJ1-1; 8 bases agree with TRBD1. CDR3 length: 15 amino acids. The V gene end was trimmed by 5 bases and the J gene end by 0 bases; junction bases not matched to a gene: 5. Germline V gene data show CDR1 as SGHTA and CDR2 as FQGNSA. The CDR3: CASSATGGLNTEAFF. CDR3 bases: TGTGCCAGCAGCGCAACAGGGGGACTGAACACTGAAGCTTTCTTT.

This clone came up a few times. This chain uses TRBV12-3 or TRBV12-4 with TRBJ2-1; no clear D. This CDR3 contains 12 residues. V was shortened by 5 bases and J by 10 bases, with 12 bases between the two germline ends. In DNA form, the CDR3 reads TGTGCCAGCAGTCCCTCTCTTCAGGAGCAGTTCTTC. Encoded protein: CASSPSLQEQFF.

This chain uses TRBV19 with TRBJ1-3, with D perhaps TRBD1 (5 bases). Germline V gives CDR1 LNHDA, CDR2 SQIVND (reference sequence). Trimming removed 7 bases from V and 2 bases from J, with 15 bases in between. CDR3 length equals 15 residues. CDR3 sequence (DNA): TGTGCCAGTACCGAAGGAGGGACCGCTGGAAACACCATATATTTT. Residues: CASTEGGTAGNTIYF.

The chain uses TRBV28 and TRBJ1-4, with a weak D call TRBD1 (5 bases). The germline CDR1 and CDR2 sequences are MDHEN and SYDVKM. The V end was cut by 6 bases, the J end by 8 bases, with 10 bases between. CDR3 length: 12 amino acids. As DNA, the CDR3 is TGTGCCAGCAGGTCCCAGGGCGAAAAACTGTTTTTT. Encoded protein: CASRSQGEKLFF.